This T cell receptor beta chain was identified during a study of T cell repertoires in cytomegalovirus infection. This clonotype came up many times. What it recognizes is unknown. TCRdb re-analysed the reads in MiXCR, keeping a single row per CDR3 protein. The sample has about 500,000 distinct CDR3 sequences, 33% seen once; the top ten hold 15% to 20%. V gave up 1 base and J gave up 0 bases, with 13 bases separating them. The CDR3 extends over 17 amino acids. Germline CDR1 SGHTA, CDR2 FQGTGA. Sequenced material: cultured PBMCs, taken from culture after CMV antigen stimulation. The TCR sequence derives from a human donor in good health (CMV status not recorded). Some clones in this sample may be carry-over from other donors' samples. This sequence joins TRBV7-3 and TRBJ2-1; D is undetermined. CDR3: CASSLNGGRYSYNEQFF. DNA of the CDR3: TGTGCCAGCAGCTTAAATGGTGGCCGATACTCCTACAATGAGCAGTTCTTC.